Sequencing of this T cell receptor beta chain was carried out in a study of blood T cell repertoires in COVID-19. In the study overall: Sites in the United States, Italy and Spain provided acute and convalescent COVID-19 samples.

Germline CDR1 is MNHEY and CDR2 is SVGAGI. Trimming stripped 2 bases from V and 3 bases from J, with 10 bases between. This CDR3 contains 14 residues. As handled by the study authors: Using reference gene primer amplification, nucleated cell counts were estimated. Generated by immunoSEQ multiplex PCR, the TCRdb table keeps only in-frame clones and is missing some. The V and J calls and clone size come from that table; D and trimming were worked out from the DNA. The table lists roughly 250,000 clones, 75% to 90% of them singletons. The sequenced sample consisted of peripheral blood. This rearrangement joins TRBV6-5 to TRBJ1-2; D not resolved. This clonotype was sampled from a woman aged 55-75 years with active or convalescent COVID-19. The CDR3 DNA follows: TGTGCCAGCAGTTACACCGGGTCTCACTATGGCTACACCTTC. Protein product: CASSYTGSHYGYTF.